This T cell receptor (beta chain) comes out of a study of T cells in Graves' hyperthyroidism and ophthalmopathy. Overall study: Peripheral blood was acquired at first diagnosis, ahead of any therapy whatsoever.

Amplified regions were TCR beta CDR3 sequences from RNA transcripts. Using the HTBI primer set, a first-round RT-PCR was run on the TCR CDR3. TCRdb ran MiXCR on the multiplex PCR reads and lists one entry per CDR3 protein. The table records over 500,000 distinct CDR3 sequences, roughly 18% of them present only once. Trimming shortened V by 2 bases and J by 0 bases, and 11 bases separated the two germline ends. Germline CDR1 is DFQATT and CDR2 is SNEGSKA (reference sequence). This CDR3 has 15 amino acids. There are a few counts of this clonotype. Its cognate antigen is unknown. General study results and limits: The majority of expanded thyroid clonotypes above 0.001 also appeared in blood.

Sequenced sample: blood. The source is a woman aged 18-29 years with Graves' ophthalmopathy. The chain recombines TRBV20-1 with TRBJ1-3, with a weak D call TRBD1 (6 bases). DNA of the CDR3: TGCAGTGCTAGATTCCAGGGGTCCTCTGGAAACACCATATATTTT. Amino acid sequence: CSARFQGSSGNTIYF.